Described below is a single TCR beta chain sequence and its context. As handled by the study authors: Counts of nucleated cells, estimated from reference gene primer amplification, were obtained. Produced via immunoSEQ multiplex PCR; TCRdb's table is partial and in-frame only. That table supplies the V and J calls and clone size; D and trimming were determined from the DNA. The table lists roughly 180,000 clones, roughly 80% of them singletons. Germline V lookup: CDR1 LGHNA, CDR2 YNFKEQ. The CDR3 extends over 17 amino acids. V lost 0 bases, J lost 4 bases, and 2 bases stayed unmatched. This sample is part of a study of blood T cell repertoires in COVID-19. Study information: Whether acute or convalescent, the COVID-19 samples came from the United States, Italy and Spain. Nucleic acid was either cDNA or gDNA, and it came from T cells, B-cell-depleted T cells, or PBMCs.

The chain carries TRBV4-2 and TRBJ2-1, with 14 bases lining up with TRBD2. The receptor comes from a man in his 60s with active or convalescent COVID-19. What was sequenced was peripheral blood. The CDR3 region has the DNA TGTGCCAGCAGCCAAGAGGGGACTAGCGGGGGATACAATGAGCAGTTCTTC. Translation gives CASSQEGTSGGYNEQFF.